The clone carrying this TCR beta chain occurred a few times. What it binds is unknown. These data come from a study of cytomegalovirus exposure and HLA in healthy donors. Findings and caveats of the study: With further analysis later on, most CMV-associated TCR beta chains appeared HLA-restricted. The dataset shows that most TCR sequences were rare, while some public TCRs occurred in many donors. In an earlier analysis, in around 590 donors, most V segments appeared productive either ~90% or ~30% of the time.

The PCR contained 60 Vbeta and 13 Jbeta primers. Here immunoSEQ multiplex PCR was the method, and the copy in TCRdb shows in-frame clones only, minus some. The data hold under 200,000 clones, with roughly 79% observed a single time. Germline CDR1 and CDR2: ENHRY and SYGVKD. Trimming pared 3 bases from V and 1 base from J, leaving 6 bases between. The CDR3 is 13 amino acids. This clonotype originated in a woman aged 25 to 39 in good health and CMV-seropositive. The chain couples TRBV10-3 to TRBJ2-5; D remains unclear. Material: PBMCs. The CDR3 is CAISDPIQETQYF. The CDR3 DNA is TGTGCCATCAGTGACCCCATCCAAGAGACCCAGTACTTC.